Below, one TCR beta chain is given with its context. What it binds is not known. This sample was taken from a study of identical twins. Overall study results and limits: Conclusions were based on cross-sectional statistical analysis, without following the same donors.

One entry per CDR3 protein, called by TCRdb with MiXCR from the 5' RACE reads. The repertoire holds some 1,600,000 distinct CDR3 sequences, 32% seen once, with about 0.27% in the top ten. The V end lost 0 bases, the J end lost 6 bases, and 12 bases lay between the germline ends. The CDR3 covers 14 residues. The germline V gene encodes CDR1 SGHRS and CDR2 YFSETQ. The sequence derives from a newborn girl in good health. The chain has TRBV5-1 and TRBJ1-2, with D hard to call. The material sequenced was cord blood. In DNA, the CDR3 is TGCGCCAGCAGCTTGGAATCCAGGAGGGATGGCTACACCTTC. Its protein product is CASSLESRRDGYTF.